A selection of T cell receptor beta chains follows, all from one sample in a study of OX40 agonist ivuxolimab in advanced cancers. Clones were sequenced by immunoSEQ multiplex PCR, and TCRdb holds only the in-frame ones, with some missing. The table includes tens of thousands of clones, 85% detected once. The sequencing here drew on CD4+ or CD8+ T cells sorted from blood, taken in a trial of the OX40 agonist ivuxolimab. The receptors were gathered from an adult with an advanced solid tumor such as melanoma, head and neck, liver or kidney cancer. The CDR3 runs from the conserved cysteine through the conserved F or W. D genes are given only for firm matches.

j_call d_call v_call cdr3_aa
TRBJ2-4 TRBD2 TRBV15 CATSSGGGPENIQYF
TRBJ2-3 TRBD1 TRBV5-1 CASSSAPRTGLTDTQYF
TRBJ1-3 . TRBV28 CASRRRGGKGPGNTIYF
TRBJ2-7 TRBD2 TRBV4-2 CASSPLAGELRKQYF
TRBJ1-1 . TRBV29-1 CSVFSATEAFF
TRBJ2-5 TRBD1 TRBV5-1 CASSLTGGQETQYF
TRBJ2-7 TRBD1 TRBV4-1 CASSQPLVDRGLGEQYF
TRBJ2-1 . TRBV5-1 CASSSHGQHNNEQFF
TRBJ2-3 TRBD1 TRBV28 CASAGGAPDTQYF
TRBJ2-1 . TRBV5-5 CASSLTSGSYNEQFF
TRBJ2-1 . TRBV4-1 CASSQDGGRGATSYNEQFF
TRBJ2-5 . TRBV5-1 CASSLGQGQETQYF
TRBJ1-2 . TRBV6-5 CASSYDSNYGYTF
TRBJ2-7 TRBD2 TRBV2 CASSQGGLGYEQYF
TRBJ2-5 . TRBV7-7 CASSERRGETQYF
TRBJ2-1 . TRBV6-5 CASSSVLAGKGNEQFF
TRBJ2-5 TRBD2 TRBV7-6 CASSFGTSGTGEQYF
TRBJ1-3 . TRBV28 CASSLIPLSEARSGNTIYF
TRBJ2-7 . TRBV10-3 CAIRGGTGLYEQYF
TRBJ2-3 TRBD1 TRBV5-6 CASSFWDSGYTQYF
TRBJ2-7 TRBD1 TRBV5-1 CASSARQGVYEQYF
TRBJ2-3 TRBD2 TRBV5-1 CASSMASGPDTQYF
TRBJ1-3 . TRBV2 CASSENPNSGNTIYF
TRBJ2-1 . TRBV11-2 CASRRGDEQFF
TRBJ2-7 . TRBV5-1 CASSQGDYEQYF
TRBJ2-3 TRBD2 TRBV7-3 CASSSITSGRAKDTQYF
TRBJ2-2 . TRBV7-3 CASSSDTGELFF
TRBJ2-5 TRBD2 TRBV7-3 CASSLEPSGWETQYF
TRBJ2-2 . TRBV29-1 CSVDRRNTGELFF
TRBJ2-1 . TRBV11-2 CASSPYMEDNEQFF
TRBJ1-5 . TRBV30 CAWKGIGAGEQPQHF
TRBJ2-7 . TRBV19 CASSPGGGYEQYF
TRBJ1-2 . TRBV7-9 CASSLGGVWGYTF
TRBJ2-5 TRBD1 TRBV28 CASSSRQGSAPQETQYF
TRBJ2-3 . TRBV18 CASSPTKSDTQYF
TRBJ1-2 . TRBV7-2 CASSLDNYGYTF
TRBJ2-5 TRBD2 TRBV11-2 CASSSAGRGQTQYF
TRBJ2-1 TRBD2 TRBV6-1 CASSERKREGNEQFF
TRBJ2-5 . TRBV18 CASSPQTGRQETQYF
TRBJ2-3 . TRBV14 CASSQENSPTQYF
TRBJ1-3 TRBD1 TRBV5-1 CASSWTGDSGNTIYF
TRBJ2-1 . TRBV5-6 CASSLSRGEQFF
TRBJ2-5 . TRBV28 CASTGVETQYF
TRBJ1-2 . TRBV20-1 CSFVQGPGYTF